This T cell receptor (beta chain) was identified in a study of cytomegalovirus exposure and HLA in healthy donors. Per germline, CDR1 SGHKS and CDR2 YYEKEE (reference sequence). Germline trimming cut 1 base from V and 8 bases from J; bases unmatched to any gene: 5. The CDR3 spans 13 residues. Both 60 Vbeta primers and 13 Jbeta primers went into the PCR. The protocol was immunoSEQ multiplex PCR, while the TCRdb copy is restricted to in-frame clones and leaves out a portion. The sample includes 150,000 to 200,000 clones, over 70% of them seen just once. The sequence was collected from a woman aged 25 to 39 in good health and CMV-seronegative. This chain joins TRBV5-5 and TRBJ1-2; 7 nucleotides agree with TRBD1. Sequences were obtained from PBMCs. In DNA form, the CDR3 reads TGTGCCAGCAGCTTGACAGGGGTGATAGGCTACACCTTC. Translated, it gives CASSLTGVIGYTF.